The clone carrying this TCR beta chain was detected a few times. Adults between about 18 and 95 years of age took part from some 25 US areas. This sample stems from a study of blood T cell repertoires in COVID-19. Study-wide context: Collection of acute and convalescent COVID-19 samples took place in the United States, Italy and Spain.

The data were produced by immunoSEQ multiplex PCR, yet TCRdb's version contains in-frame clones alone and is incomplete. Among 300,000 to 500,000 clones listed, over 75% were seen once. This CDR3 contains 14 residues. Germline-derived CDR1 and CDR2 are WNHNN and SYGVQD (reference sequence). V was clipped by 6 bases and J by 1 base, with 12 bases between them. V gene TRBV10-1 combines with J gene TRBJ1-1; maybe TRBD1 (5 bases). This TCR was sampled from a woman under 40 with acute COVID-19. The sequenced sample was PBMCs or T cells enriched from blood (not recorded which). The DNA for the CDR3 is TGCGCCAGCAGCGGAGGGACCGCGAACACTGAAGCTTTCTTT. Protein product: CASSGGTANTEAFF.